This T cell receptor (beta chain) came from a study of blood T cell repertoires in COVID-19. About the research overall: T cells, B-cell-depleted T cells, or PBMCs provided the cDNA or gDNA that served as material.

Per the original data handling: Reference gene primer amplification in the assay estimated nucleated cell counts. Here immunoSEQ multiplex PCR was the method, and the copy in TCRdb shows in-frame clones only, minus some. The V and J calls and clone size are taken from that table; D and trimming were inferred from the DNA. The data hold about 180,000 clones, with about 80% observed a single time. CDR3 size: 16 residues. This clone was detected only once. The gene calls are TRBV12-2 and TRBJ2-7; the listed D gene, TRBD2, was not tested against the DNA. TRBV12-2 is a pseudogene. The clonotype originates from a woman in her seventies with acute or convalescent COVID-19. Sample: peripheral blood. CDR3 nucleotides: TGTGCAAGTCGCCGACGTCCGGCGGGGGGCCGCCTCGAGCAGTACTTC. Amino acids: CASRRRPAGGRLEQYF.